Each of the 5 T cell receptor beta chains below was sequenced from the same sample in a study of cytomegalovirus exposure and HLA in healthy donors. The primer mix had 60 Vbeta and 13 Jbeta primers. Libraries were prepared by immunoSEQ multiplex PCR; TCRdb keeps only in-frame clonotypes and omits some of them. This table has 85,000 to 110,000 clones, around 67% appearing once. Sequencing was performed on PBMCs. These receptor sequences come from a woman in her forties or fifties in good health and CMV-seronegative.

V and J are TRBV7-2 and TRBJ1-6, with D perhaps TRBD1 (5 bases). The CDR3 runs 16 residues. Germline CDR1 SGHTA, CDR2 FQGNSA. The V end lost 1 base, the J end lost 13 bases, and 20 bases lay between the germline ends. CDR3 coding DNA: TGTGCCAGCAGCTTAGACCTGGACACCGCTACGCGTCCCCTCCACTTT. It is translated as CASSLDLDTATRPLHF.

This clone was seen once. This chain uses TRBV7-9 with TRBJ2-1; unclear D gene. The CDR3 is 14 residues long. The V gene's germline CDR1 is SEHNR and CDR2 FQNEAQ (reference sequence). With 1 base removed from V and 7 bases from J, the gap between germline ends came to 11 bases. The CDR3 spells CASSLDNSWNEQFF. The CDR3 DNA reads as TGTGCCAGCAGCTTAGATAACTCGTGGAATGAGCAGTTCTTC.

DNA for the CDR3: TGTGCCAGCAGCTTAGGGTTGGGGAGCTCCTACGAGCAGTACTTC. Protein sequence: CASSLGLGSSYEQYF. The chain combines TRBV5-6 with TRBJ2-7; tentative D call: TRBD2 (5 bases). Deletions cut 2 bases from V and 0 bases from J, with 12 bases between. Germline V lookup: CDR1 SGHDT, CDR2 YYEEEE. This CDR3 is built from 15 residues.

The V and J genes are TRBV30 and TRBJ1-1, with D unresolved. The V end was cut by 3 bases, the J end by 4 bases, with 9 bases between. The CDR3 contains 12 residues. Germline V gene data show CDR1 as GTSNPN and CDR2 as SVGIG (reference sequence). The CDR3 reads CAWRGGSTEAFF. As DNA, the CDR3 is TGTGCCTGGAGAGGAGGGAGCACTGAAGCTTTCTTT.

The sample holds a few counts of this clone. The chain joins TRBV9 to TRBJ2-3, with 9 positions matching TRBD2. Trimming cost V 4 bases and J 0 bases; bases outside gene matches: 6. The CDR3 length is 16 residues. Looked up from germline, CDR1 is SGDLS and CDR2 is YYNGEE. The CDR3 region has the DNA TGTGCCAGCAGCCCGAGACTAGCGGTGAGCACAGATACGCAGTATTTT. This sequence encodes CASSPRLAVSTDTQYF.